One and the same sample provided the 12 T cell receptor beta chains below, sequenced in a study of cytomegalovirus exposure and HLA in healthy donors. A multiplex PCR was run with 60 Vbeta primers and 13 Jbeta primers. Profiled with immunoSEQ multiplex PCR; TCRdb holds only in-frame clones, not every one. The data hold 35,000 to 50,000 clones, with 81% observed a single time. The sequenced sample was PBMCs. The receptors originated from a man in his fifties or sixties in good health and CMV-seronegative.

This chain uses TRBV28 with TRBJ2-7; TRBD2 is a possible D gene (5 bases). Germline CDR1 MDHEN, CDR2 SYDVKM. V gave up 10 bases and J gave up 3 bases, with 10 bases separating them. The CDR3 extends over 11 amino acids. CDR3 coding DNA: TGTGCCACCCAGCGGAACTACGAGCAGTACTTC. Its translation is CATQRNYEQYF.

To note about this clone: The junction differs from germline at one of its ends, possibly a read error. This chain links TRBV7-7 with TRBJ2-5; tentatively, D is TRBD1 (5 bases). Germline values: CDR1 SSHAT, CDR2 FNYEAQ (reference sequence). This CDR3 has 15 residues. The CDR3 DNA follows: TGTGCTAGCAGCCAGTCCCCAGGGTACCAAGAGACCCAGTACTTC. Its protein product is CASSQSPGYQETQYF.

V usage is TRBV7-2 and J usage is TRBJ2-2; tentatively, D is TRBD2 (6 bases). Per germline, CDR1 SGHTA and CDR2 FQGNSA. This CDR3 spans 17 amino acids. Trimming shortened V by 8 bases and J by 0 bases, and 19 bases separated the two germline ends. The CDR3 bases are TGTGCCAGCGAATTGGGGCCGGGGACTTCGAACACCGGGGAGCTGTTTTTT. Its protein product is CASELGPGTSNTGELFF.

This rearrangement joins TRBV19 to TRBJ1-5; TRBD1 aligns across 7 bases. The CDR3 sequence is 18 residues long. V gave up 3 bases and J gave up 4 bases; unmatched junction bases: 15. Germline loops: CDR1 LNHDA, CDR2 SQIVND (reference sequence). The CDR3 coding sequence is TGTGCCAGTAGTATTACACCCCTTAGACAGGGACGGAATCAGCCCCAGCATTTT. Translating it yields CASSITPLRQGRNQPQHF. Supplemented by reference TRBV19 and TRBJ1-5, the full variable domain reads DGGITQSPKYLFRKEGQNVTLSCEQNLNHDAMYWYRQDPGQGLRLIYYSQIVNDFQKGDIAEGYSVSREKKESFPLTVTSAQKNPTAFYLCASSITPLRQGRNQPQHFGDGTRLSIL.

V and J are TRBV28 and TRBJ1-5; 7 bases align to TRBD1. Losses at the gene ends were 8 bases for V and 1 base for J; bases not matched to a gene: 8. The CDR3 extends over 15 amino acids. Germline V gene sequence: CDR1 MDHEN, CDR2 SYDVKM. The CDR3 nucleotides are TGTGCCAGCTGGACAGGAGCCCTAAGCAATCAGCCCCAGCATTTT. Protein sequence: CASWTGALSNQPQHF. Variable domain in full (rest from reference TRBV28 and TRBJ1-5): DVKVTQSSRYLVKRTGEKVFLECVQDMDHENMFWYRQDPGLGLRLIYFSYDVKMKEKGDIPEGYSVSREKKERFSLILESASTNQTSMYLCASWTGALSNQPQHFGDGTRLSIL.

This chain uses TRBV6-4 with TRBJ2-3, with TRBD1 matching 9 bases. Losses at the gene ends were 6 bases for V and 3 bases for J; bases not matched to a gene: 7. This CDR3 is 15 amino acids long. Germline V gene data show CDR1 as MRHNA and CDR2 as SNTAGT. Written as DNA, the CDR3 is TGTGCCAGCAGCGAAGACAGGGGGAGTACAGATACGCAGTATTTT. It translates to CASSEDRGSTDTQYF.

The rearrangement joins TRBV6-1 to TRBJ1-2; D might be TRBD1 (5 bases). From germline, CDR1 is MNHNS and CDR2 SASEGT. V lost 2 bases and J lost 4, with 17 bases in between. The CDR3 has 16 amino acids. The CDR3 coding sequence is TGTGCCAGCAGTGAACCCAGGGATGGACGGGTCTATGGCTACACCTTC. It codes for CASSEPRDGRVYGYTF.

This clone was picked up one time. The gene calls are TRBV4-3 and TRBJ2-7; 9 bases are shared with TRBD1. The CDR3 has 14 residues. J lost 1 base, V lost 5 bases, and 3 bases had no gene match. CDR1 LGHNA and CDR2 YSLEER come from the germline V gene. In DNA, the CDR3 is TGCGCCAGCAGCACAGGGACAGGGTCCTACGAGCAGTACTTC. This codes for CASSTGTGSYEQYF.

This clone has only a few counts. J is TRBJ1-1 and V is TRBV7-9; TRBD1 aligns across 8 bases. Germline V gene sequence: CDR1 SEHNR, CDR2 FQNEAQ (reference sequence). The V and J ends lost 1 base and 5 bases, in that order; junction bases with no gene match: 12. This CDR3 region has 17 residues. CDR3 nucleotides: TGTGCCAGCAGCTTAGTAGGACAGGGCTTGTTGGGGACTGAAGCTTTCTTT. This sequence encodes CASSLVGQGLLGTEAFF.

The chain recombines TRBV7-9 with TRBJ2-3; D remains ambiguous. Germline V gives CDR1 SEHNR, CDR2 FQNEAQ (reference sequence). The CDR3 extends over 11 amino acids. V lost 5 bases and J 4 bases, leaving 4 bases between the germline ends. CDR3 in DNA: TGTGCCAGCAGCCCAGCAGATACGCAGTATTTT. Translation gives CASSPADTQYF.

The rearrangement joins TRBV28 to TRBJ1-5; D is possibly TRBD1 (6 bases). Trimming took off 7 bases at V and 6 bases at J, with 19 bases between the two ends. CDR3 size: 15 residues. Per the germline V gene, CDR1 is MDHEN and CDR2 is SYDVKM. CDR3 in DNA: TGTGCCAGCACCCCCCCGCGGGGGCGATTTCAGCCCCAGCATTTT. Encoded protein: CASTPPRGRFQPQHF.

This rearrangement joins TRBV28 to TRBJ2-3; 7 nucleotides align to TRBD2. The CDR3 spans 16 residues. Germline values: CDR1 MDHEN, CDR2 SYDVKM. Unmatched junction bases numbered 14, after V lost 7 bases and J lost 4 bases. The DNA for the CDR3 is TGTGCCAGCATTTGGAGTGGGGAGGGGCCGGCAGATACGCAGTATTTT. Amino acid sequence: CASIWSGEGPADTQYF.